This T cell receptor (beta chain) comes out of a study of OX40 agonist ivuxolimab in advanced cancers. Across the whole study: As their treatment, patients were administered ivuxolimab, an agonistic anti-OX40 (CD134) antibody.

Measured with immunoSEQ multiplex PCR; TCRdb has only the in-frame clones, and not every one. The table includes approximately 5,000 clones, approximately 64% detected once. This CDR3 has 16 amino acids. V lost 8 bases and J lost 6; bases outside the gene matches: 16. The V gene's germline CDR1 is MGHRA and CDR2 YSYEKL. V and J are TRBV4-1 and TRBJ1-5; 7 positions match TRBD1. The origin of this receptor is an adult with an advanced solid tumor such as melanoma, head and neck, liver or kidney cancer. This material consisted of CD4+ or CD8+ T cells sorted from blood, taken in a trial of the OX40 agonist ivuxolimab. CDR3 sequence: CASSQGGAGGFQPQHF. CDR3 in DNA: TGCGCCAGCTCCCAAGGGGGGGCAGGGGGTTTTCAGCCCCAGCATTTT.